This T cell receptor beta chain was identified during a study (dated by TCRdb to the early 2010s). Sequencing was performed on an Illumina Genome Analyzer IIx. The public reads were reprocessed in TCRdb via fastp at Q25 and MiXCR, keeping in-frame beta chains. Rows with a matching CDR3 protein are joined into one entry that keeps the most common DNA and genes. This sample gives several thousand distinct CDR3 sequences in total; roughly 32% of them show up just once. The biggest ten clones account for 20% to 25% of the sample. V is trimmed back by 6 bases and J by 1 base, and the junction contains 7 bases that no gene match accounts for. Counted from cysteine to phenylalanine, this CDR3 has 14 amino acids. Just CDR3 DNA is preserved here, 42 bases in frame from base 1. The germline V gene provides CDR1 SQVTM and CDR2 ANQGSEA. Details on this clonotype: This clone's antigen is unknown. No quality values exist for individual bases; no much larger clone is one base distant.

Sequenced: blood. The sequence was obtained from a human donor. The sequence is built from TRBV29-1 and TRBJ1-1, with 8 bases aligning to TRBD1. In nucleotides, the sequence is TGCAGCGTAAACAAAGGGACAGGGAACACTGAAGCTTTCTTT. Its protein product is CSVNKGTGNTEAFF.